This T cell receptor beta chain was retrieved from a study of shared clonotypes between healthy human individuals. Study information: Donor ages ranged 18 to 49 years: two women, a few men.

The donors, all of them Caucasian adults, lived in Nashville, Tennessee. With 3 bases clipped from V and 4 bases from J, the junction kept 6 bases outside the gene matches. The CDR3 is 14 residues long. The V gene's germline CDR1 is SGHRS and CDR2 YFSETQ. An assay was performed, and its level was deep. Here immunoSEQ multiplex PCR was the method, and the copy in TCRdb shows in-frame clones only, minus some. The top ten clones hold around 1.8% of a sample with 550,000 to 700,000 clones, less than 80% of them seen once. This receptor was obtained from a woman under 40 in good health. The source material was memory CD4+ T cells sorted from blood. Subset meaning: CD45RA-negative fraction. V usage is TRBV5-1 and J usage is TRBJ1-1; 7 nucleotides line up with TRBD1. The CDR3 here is CASSSRQGSTEAFF. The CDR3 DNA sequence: TGCGCCAGCAGCTCTAGACAGGGAAGCACTGAAGCTTTCTTT.